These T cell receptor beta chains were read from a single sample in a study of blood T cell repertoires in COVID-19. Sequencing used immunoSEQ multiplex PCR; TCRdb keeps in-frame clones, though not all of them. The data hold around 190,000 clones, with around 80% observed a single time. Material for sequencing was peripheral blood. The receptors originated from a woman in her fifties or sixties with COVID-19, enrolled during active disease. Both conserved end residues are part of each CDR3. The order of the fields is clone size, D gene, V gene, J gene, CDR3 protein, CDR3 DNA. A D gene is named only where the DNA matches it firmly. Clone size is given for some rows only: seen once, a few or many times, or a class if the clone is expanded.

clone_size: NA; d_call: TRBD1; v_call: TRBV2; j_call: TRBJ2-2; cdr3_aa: CASRRDSQAKNTGELFF; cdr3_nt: TGTGCCAGCCGCCGGGACAGTCAAGCCAAGAACACCGGGGAGCTGTTTTTT
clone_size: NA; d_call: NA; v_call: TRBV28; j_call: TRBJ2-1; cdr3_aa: CASSRDSYNEQFF; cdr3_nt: TGTGCCAGCAGTCGCGACAGCTACAATGAGCAGTTCTTC
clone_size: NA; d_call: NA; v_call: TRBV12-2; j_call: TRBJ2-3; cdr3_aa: CASRGTSGPCTDTQYF; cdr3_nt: TGTGCAAGTCGCGGGACTAGCGGGCCTTGCACAGATACGCAGTATTTT
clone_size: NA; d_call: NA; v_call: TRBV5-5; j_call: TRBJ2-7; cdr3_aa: CASSLAGRGVSYEQYF; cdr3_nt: TGTGCCAGCAGCTTGGCCGGCAGGGGGGTATCCTACGAGCAGTACTTC
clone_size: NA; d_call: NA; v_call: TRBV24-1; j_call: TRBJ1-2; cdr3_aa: CATSEWLNYGYTF; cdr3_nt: TGTGCCACCAGCGAATGGCTTAACTATGGCTACACCTTC
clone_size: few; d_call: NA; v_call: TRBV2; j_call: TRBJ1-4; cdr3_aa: CASSEDRFSEKLFF; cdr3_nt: TGTGCCAGCAGTGAAGACAGGTTCAGTGAAAAACTGTTTTTT
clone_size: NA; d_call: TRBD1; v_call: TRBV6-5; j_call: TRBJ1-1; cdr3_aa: CASRYSGGGTEAFF; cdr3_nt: TGTGCCAGCAGGTACTCAGGGGGCGGCACTGAAGCTTTCTTT
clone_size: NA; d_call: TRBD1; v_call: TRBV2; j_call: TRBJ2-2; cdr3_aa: CASSVTGTVNTGELFF; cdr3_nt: TGTGCCAGCAGTGTTACCGGGACAGTGAACACCGGGGAGCTGTTTTTT
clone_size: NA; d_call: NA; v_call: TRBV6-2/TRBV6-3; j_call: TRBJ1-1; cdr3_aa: CASSYPFEGEAFF; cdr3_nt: TGTGCCAGCAGTTACCCTTTTGAGGGAGAAGCTTTCTTT
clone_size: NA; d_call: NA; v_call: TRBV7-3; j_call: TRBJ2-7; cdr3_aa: CASSLLGVVAACYEQYF; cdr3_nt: TGTGCCAGCAGCTTATTGGGGGTAGTAGCGGCCTGTTACGAGCAGTACTTC
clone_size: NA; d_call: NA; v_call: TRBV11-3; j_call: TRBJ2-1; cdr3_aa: CASSNRGPSVGEQFF; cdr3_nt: TGTGCCAGCAGCAATAGGGGCCCAAGCGTAGGTGAGCAGTTCTTC
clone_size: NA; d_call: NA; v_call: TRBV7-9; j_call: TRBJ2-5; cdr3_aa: CASPGWETQYF; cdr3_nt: TGTGCCAGTCCAGGGTGGGAGACCCAGTACTTC
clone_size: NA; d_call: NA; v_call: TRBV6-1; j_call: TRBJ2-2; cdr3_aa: CASSELWTFSGELFF; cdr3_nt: TGTGCCAGCAGTGAATTGTGGACTTTTTCCGGGGAGCTGTTTTTT
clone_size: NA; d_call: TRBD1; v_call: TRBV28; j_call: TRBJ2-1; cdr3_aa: CATSRQGYNEQFF; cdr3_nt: TGTGCCACCTCGCGACAGGGGTACAATGAGCAGTTCTTC
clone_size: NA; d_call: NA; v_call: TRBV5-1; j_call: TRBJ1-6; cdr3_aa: CASSLDTRNSPLHF; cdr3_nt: TGCGCCAGCAGCTTGGATACCCGGAATTCACCCCTCCACTTT
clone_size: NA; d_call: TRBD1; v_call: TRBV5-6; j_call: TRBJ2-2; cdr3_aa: CASSLFQGAAGELFF; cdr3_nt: TGTGCCAGCAGCTTGTTTCAGGGGGCGGCCGGGGAGCTGTTTTTT
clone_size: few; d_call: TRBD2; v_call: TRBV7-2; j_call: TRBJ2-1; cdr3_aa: CASSTGLAGNNEQFF; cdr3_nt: TGTGCCAGCAGCACGGGACTAGCGGGGAACAATGAGCAGTTCTTC
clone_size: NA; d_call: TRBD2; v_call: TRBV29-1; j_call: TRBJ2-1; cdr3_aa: CSGAGGVEKHLVHNEQFF; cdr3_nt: TGCAGCGGGGCGGGGGGAGTAGAGAAACATTTGGTCCACAATGAGCAGTTCTTC
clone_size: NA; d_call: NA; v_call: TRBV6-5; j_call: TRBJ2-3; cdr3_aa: CASTQGTADTQYF; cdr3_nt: TGTGCCAGCACTCAGGGTACCGCAGATACGCAGTATTTT
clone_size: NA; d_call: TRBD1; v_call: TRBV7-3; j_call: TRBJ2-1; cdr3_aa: CASSLGTGWDNEQFF; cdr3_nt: TGTGCCAGCAGCCTCGGGACAGGGTGGGACAATGAGCAGTTCTTC